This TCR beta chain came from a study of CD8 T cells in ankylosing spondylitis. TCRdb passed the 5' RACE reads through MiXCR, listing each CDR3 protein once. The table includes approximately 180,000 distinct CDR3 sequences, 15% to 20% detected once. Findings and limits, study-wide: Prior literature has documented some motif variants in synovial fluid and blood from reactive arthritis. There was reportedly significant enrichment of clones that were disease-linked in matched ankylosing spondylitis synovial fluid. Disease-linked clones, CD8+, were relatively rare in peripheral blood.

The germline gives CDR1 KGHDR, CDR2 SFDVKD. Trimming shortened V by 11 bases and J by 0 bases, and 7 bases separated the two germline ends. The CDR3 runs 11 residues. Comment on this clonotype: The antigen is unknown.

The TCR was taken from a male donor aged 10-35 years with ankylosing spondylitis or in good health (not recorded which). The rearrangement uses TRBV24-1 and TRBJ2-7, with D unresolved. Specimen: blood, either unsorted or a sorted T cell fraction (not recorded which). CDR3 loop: CAIGSSYEQYF. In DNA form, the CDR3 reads TGTGCCATAGGTAGCTCCTACGAGCAGTACTTC.